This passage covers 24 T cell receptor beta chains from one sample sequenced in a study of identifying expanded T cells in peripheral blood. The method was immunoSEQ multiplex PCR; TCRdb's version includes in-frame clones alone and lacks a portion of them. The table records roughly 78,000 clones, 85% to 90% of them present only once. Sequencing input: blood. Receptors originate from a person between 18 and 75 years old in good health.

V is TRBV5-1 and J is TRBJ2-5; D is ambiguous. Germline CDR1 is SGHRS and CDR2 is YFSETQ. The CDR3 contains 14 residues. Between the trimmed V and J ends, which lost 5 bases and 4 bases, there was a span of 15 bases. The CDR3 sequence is CASRVGWSGETQYF. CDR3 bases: TGCGCCAGCAGGGTAGGATGGTCTGGAGAGACCCAGTACTTC.

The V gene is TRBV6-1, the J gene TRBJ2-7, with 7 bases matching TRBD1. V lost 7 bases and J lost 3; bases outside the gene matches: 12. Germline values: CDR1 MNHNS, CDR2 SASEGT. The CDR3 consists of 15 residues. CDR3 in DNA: TGTGCCAGCAAAGAGGCCACAGGGGCATTCTACGAGCAGTACTTC. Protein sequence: CASKEATGAFYEQYF.

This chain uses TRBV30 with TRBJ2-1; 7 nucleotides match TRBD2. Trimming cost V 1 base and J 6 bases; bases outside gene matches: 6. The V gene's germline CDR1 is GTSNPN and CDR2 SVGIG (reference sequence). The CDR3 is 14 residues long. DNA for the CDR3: TGTGCCTGGAGTGGCGTTGGGGGGGGCAATGAGCAGTTCTTC. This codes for CAWSGVGGGNEQFF. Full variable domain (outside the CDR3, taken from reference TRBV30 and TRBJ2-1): SQTIHQWPATLVQPVGSPLSLECTVEGTSNPNLYWYRQAAGRGLQLLFYSVGIGQISSEVPQNLSASRPQDRQFILSSKKLLLSDSGFYLCAWSGVGGGNEQFFGPGTRLTVL.

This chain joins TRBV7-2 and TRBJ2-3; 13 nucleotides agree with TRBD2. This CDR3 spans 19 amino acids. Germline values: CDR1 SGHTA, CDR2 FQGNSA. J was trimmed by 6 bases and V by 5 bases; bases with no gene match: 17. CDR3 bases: TGTGCCAGCAGCATATACGGACTAGCGGGGGTCTCTTTTCCGGATACGCAGTATTTT. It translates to CASSIYGLAGVSFPDTQYF.

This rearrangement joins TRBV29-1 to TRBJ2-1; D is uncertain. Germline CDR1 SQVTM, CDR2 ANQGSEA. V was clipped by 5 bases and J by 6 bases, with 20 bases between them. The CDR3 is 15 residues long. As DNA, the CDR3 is TGCAGCGTTTTCGGAAGGCTAGTACTCACCAATGAGCAGTTCTTC. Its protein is CSVFGRLVLTNEQFF.

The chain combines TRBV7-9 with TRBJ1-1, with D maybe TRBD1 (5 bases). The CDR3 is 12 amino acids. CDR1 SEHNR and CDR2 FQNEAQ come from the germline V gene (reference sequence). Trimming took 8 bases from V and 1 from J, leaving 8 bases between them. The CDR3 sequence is CASRDGNTEAFF. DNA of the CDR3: TGTGCCAGCCGGGACGGGAACACTGAAGCTTTCTTT.

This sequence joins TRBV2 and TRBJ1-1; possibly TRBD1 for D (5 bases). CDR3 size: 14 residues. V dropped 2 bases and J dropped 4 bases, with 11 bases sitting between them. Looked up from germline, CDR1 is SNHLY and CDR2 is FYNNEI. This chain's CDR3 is CASSELGELTEAFF. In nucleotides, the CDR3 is TGTGCCAGCAGTGAATTGGGGGAACTCACTGAAGCTTTCTTT.

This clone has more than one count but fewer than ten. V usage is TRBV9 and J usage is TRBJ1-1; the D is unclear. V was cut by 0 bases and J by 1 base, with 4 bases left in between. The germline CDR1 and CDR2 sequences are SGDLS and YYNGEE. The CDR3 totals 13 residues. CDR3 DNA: TGTGCCAGCAGCGTAGTTACGAACACTGAAGCTTTCTTT. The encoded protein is CASSVVTNTEAFF.

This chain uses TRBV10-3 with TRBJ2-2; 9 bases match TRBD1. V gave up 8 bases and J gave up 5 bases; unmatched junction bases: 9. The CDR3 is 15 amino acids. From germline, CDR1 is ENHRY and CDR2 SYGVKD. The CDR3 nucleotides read TGTGCCATCGGTCCGTTGACAGGGGGAACCGGGGAGCTGTTTTTT. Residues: CAIGPLTGGTGELFF.

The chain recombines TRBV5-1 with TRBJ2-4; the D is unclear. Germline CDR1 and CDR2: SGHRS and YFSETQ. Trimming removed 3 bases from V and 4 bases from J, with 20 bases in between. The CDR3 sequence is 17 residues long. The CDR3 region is CASSSGRSNDEKNIQYF. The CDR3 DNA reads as TGCGCCAGCAGCTCGGGCCGGTCAAACGATGAAAAAAACATTCAGTACTTC.

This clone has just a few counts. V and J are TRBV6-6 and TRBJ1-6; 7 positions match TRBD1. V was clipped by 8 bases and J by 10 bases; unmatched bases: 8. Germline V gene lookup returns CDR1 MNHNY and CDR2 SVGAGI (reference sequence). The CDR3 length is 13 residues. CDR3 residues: CASEETGRSPLHF. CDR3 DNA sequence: TGTGCCAGCGAGGAGACAGGGAGGTCACCCCTCCACTTT.

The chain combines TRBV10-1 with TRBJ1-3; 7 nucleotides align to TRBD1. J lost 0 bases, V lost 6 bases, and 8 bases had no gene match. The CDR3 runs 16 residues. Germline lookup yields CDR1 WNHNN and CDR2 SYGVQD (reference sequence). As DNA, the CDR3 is TGCGCCAGCAGATCGGGACAGAACAGCTCTGGAAACACCATATATTTT. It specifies CASRSGQNSSGNTIYF.

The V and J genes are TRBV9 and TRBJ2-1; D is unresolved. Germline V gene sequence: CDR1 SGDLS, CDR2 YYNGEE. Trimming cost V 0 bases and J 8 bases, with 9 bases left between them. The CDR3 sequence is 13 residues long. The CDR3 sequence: CASSVGDGDEQFF. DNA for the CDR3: TGTGCCAGCAGCGTAGGGGATGGCGATGAGCAGTTCTTC.

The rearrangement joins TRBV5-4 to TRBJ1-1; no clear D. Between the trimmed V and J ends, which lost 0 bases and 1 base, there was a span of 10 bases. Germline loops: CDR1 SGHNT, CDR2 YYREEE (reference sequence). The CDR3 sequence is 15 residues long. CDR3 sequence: CASSLAGNGNTEAFF. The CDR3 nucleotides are TGTGCCAGCAGCTTGGCGGGAAACGGGAACACTGAAGCTTTCTTT.

CDR3 loop: CASGSAILSGSPETQYF. For the CDR3, the DNA is TGTGCTAGTGGTTCGGCCATCTTAAGCGGGAGTCCAGAGACCCAGTACTTC. The genes are TRBV12-5 and TRBJ2-5; 8 positions agree with TRBD2. This CDR3 is 17 amino acids long. Germline trimming cut 4 bases from V and 4 bases from J; bases unmatched to any gene: 14. Germline CDR1 is LGHNT and CDR2 is FRNRAP.

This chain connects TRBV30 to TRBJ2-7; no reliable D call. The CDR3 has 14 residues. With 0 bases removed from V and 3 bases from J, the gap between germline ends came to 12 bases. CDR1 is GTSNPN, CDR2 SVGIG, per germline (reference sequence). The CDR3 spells CAWSVPGSRYEQYF. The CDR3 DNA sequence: TGTGCCTGGAGTGTACCCGGGTCGCGCTACGAGCAGTACTTC.

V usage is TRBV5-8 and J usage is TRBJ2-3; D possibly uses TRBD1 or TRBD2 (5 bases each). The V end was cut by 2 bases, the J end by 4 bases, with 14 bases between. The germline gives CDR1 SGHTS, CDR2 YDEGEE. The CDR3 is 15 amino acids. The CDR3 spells CASSLEGRIADTQYF. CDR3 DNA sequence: TGTGCCAGCAGCTTAGAGGGACGTATCGCAGATACGCAGTATTTT. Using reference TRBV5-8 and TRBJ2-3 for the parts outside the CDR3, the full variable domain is EAGVTQSPTHLIKTRGQQATLRCSPISGHTSVYWYQQALGLGLQFLLWYDEGEERNRGNFPPRFSGRQFPNYSSELNVNALELEDSALYLCASSLEGRIADTQYFGPGTRLTVL.

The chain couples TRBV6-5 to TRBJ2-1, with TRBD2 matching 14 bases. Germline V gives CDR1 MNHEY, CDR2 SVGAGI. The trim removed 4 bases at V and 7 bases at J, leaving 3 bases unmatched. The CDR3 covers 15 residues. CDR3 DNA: TGTGCCAGCAGTTGGCGGACTAGCGGGGGGAATGAGCAGTTCTTC. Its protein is CASSWRTSGGNEQFF.

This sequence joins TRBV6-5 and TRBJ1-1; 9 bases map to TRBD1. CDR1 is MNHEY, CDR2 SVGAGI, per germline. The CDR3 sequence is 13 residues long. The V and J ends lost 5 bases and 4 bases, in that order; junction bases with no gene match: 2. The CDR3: CASSKTGGTEAFF. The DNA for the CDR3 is TGTGCCAGCAGTAAGACAGGGGGCACTGAAGCTTTCTTT.

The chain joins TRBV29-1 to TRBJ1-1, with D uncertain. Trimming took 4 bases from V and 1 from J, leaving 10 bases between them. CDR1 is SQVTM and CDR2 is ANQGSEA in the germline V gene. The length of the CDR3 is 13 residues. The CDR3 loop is CSVVGSRNTEAFF. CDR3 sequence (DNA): TGCAGCGTTGTGGGGTCAAGGAACACTGAAGCTTTCTTT.

CDR3 protein: CASSLSTASAISTGELFF. The CDR3 DNA reads TGTGCCAGCAGTTTATCGACTGCTAGCGCCATCTCTACCGGGGAGCTGTTTTTT. J is TRBJ2-2 and V is TRBV27; tentative D call: TRBD2 (6 bases). With 0 bases removed from V and 5 bases from J, the gap between germline ends came to 19 bases. This CDR3 region has 18 residues. Germline V lookup: CDR1 MNHEY, CDR2 SMNVEV (reference sequence).

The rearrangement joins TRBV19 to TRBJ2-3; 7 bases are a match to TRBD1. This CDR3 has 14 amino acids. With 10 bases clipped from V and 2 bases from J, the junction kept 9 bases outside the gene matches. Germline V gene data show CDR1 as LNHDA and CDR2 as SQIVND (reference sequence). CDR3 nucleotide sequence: TGTGCCACAAGGGGGCCGGAACACACAGATACGCAGTATTTT. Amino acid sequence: CATRGPEHTDTQYF.

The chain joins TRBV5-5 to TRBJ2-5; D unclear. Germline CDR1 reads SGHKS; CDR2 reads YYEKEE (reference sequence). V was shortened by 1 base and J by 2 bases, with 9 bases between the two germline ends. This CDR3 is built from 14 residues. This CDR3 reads CASSLYLTQETQYF. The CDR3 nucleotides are TGTGCCAGCAGCTTGTATCTAACTCAAGAGACCCAGTACTTC.

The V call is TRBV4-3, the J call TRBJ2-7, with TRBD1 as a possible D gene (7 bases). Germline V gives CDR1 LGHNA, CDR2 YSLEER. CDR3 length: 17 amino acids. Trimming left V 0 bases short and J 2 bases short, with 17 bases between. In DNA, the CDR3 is TGCGCCAGCAGCCAAGATAGGGCGGGCAGGGGGGCCTACGAGCAGTACTTC. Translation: CASSQDRAGRGAYEQYF.